The sequence of this TCR beta chain was determined in a study of cytomegalovirus exposure and HLA in healthy donors. Clones were sequenced by immunoSEQ multiplex PCR, and TCRdb holds only the in-frame ones, with some missing. The table records 180,000 or so clones, roughly 89% of them present only once. Trimming cost V 4 bases and J 0 bases, with 9 bases left between them. This CDR3 is built from 14 residues. The germline gives CDR1 GTSNPN, CDR2 SVGIG (reference sequence). Broader study findings: Rare sequences made up most TCRs, while some public TCRs were found in many donors. Reported performance of the classifier showed diagnosis of cytomegalovirus status with high specificity and sensitivity.

Note on this clone: Its cognate antigen is unknown.

This sequence originates from a woman between 25 and 40 years old in good health and CMV-seronegative. This chain connects TRBV30 to TRBJ1-4; weak D call: TRBD1 (5 bases). What was sequenced was PBMCs. CDR3 in DNA: TGTGCCTGGAATGAAGGGGCAACTAATGAAAAACTGTTTTTT. Translation gives CAWNEGATNEKLFF.